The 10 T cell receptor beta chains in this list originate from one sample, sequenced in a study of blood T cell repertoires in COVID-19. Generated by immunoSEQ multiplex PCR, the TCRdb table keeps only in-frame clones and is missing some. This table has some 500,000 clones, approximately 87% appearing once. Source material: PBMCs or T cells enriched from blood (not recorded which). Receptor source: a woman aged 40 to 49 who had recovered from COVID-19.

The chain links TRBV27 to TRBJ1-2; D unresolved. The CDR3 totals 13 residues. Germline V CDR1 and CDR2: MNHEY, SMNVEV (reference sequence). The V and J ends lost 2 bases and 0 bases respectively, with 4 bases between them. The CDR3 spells CASSLTANYGYTF. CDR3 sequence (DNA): TGTGCCAGCAGTTTAACGGCTAACTATGGCTACACCTTC.

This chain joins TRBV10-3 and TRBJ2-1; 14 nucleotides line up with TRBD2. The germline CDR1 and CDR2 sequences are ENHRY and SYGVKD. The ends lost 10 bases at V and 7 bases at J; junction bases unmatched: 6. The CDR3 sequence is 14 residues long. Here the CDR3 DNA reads TGTGCCACCCACGGGACTAGCGGGAGAAATGAGCAGTTCTTC. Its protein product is CATHGTSGRNEQFF.

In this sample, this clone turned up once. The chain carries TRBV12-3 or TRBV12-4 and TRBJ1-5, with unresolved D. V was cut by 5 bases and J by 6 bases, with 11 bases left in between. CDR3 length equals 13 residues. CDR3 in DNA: TGTGCCAGCAGTGCCCAGGAGGCTCAGCCCCAGCATTTT. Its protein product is CASSAQEAQPQHF.

For the CDR3, the DNA is TGTGCCAGCAGCCAGGGACAGCGAAATTCACCCCTCCACTTT. Its protein is CASSQGQRNSPLHF. This chain uses TRBV7-9 with TRBJ1-6; 7 bases match TRBD1. V shed 5 bases and J 7 bases; nucleotides not matched to a gene: 5. The CDR3 has 14 amino acids. The germline V gene has CDR1 SEHNR and CDR2 FQNEAQ (reference sequence).

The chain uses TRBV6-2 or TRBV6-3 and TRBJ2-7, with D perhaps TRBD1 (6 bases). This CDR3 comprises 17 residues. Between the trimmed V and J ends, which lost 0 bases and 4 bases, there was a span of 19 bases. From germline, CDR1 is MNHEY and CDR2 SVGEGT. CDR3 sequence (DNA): TGTGCCAGCAGTTACTCCCGGTTGAAGACAGGCAAGTACGAGCAGTACTTC. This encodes CASSYSRLKTGKYEQYF.

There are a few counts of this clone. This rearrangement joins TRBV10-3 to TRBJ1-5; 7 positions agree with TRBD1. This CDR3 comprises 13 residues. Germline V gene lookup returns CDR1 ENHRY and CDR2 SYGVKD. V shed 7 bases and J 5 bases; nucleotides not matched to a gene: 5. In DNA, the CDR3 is TGTGCCATCACAGGGACAGCAGATCAGCCCCAGCATTTT. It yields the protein CAITGTADQPQHF.

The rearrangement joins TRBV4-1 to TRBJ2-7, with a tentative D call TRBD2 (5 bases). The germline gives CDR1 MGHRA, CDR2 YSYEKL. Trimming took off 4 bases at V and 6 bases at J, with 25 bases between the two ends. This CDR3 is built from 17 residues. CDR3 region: CASSPPDLTLVSREQYF. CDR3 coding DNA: TGCGCCAGCAGCCCCCCCGATTTGACACTAGTTTCCCGCGAGCAGTACTTC.

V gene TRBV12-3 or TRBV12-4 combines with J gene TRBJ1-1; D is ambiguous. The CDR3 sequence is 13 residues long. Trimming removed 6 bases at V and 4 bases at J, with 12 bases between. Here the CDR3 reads CASSVYGGTEAFF. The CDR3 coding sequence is TGTGCCAGCAGCGTCTACGGCGGCACTGAAGCTTTCTTT.

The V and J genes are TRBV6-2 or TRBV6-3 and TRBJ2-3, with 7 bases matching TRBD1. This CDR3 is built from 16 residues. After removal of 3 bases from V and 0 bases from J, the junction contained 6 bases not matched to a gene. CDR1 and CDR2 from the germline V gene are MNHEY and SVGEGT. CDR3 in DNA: TGTGCCAGCAGTTATAGGACAGGATATAGCACAGATACGCAGTATTTT. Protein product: CASSYRTGYSTDTQYF.

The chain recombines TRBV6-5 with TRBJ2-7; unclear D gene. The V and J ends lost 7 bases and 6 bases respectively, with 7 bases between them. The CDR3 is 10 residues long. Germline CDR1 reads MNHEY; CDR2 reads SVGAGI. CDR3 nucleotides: TGTGCCAGCACCCCGAGCGAGCAGTACTTC. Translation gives CASTPSEQYF.